The 22 T cell receptor beta chains below all came from one sample that was sequenced in a study of T cells in Graves' hyperthyroidism and ophthalmopathy. Authors of the study amplified TCR beta CDR3 regions from RNA transcripts. With the HTBI primer set, the TCR CDR3 went through a first round of RT-PCR. TCRdb fed the multiplex PCR reads into MiXCR, producing one record per CDR3 protein. This sample has hundreds of thousands of distinct CDR3 sequences; about 15% occur once, and the top ten carry about 13%. Material: blood. These receptors originate from a man aged 18-30 years with Graves' ophthalmopathy.

This clonotype was counted ten times or more. The rearrangement links TRBV20-1 to TRBJ1-1, with TRBD1 matching over 7 bases. CDR1 is DFQATT, CDR2 SNEGSKA, per germline (reference sequence). The CDR3 extends over 13 amino acids. The trim removed 3 bases at V and 4 bases at J, leaving 5 bases unmatched. CDR3 residues: CSASSTGFTEAFF. The CDR3, as DNA: TGCAGTGCTAGTTCGACAGGGTTCACTGAAGCTTTCTTT.

The rearrangement joins TRBV10-1 to TRBJ2-6, with D possibly matching TRBD2 (5 bases). The CDR3 spans 14 residues. Germline V gives CDR1 WNHNN, CDR2 SYGVQD (reference sequence). The V end lost 3 bases, the J end lost 2 bases, and 5 bases lay between the germline ends. CDR3 coding DNA: TGCGCCAGCAGTGACGGGGCTGGGGCCAACGTCCTGACTTTC. Protein sequence: CASSDGAGANVLTF.

The V and J genes are TRBV2 and TRBJ2-7; D is unresolved. Trimming removed 7 bases from V and 4 bases from J, with 20 bases in between. The germline V gene has CDR1 SNHLY and CDR2 FYNNEI. This CDR3 region has 15 residues. CDR3 bases: TGTGCCAGCACCCGAGGTGGGGTAGTGCTATACGAGCAGTACTTC. Translating it yields CASTRGGVVLYEQYF.

This clonotype occurred many times. As DNA, the CDR3 is TGTGCCAGCAGCGCTACCGGGACAGGGCAAACTGAAGCTTTCTTT. As protein: CASSATGTGQTEAFF. The rearrangement joins TRBV13 to TRBJ1-1, with TRBD1 matching over 9 bases. The CDR3 sequence is 15 residues long. Germline V gene sequence: CDR1 PRHDT, CDR2 FYEKMQ (reference sequence). V was pared by 5 bases and J by 5 bases, with 9 bases of the junction left unmatched. The full variable domain, completed using reference TRBV13 and TRBJ1-1, is AAGVIQSPRHLIKEKRETATLKCYPIPRHDTVYWYQQGPGQDPQFLISFYEKMQSDKGSIPDRFSAQQFSDYHSELNMSSLELGDSALYFCASSATGTGQTEAFFGQGTRLTVV.

This clonotype came up many times. This chain's CDR3 is CASSVWVNTEAFF. Written as DNA, the CDR3 is TGTGCCAGCAGTGTTTGGGTGAACACTGAAGCTTTCTTT. The gene calls are TRBV6-1 and TRBJ1-1; D uncertain. Trimming took off 4 bases at V and 0 bases at J, with 6 bases between the two ends. Germline values: CDR1 MNHNS, CDR2 SASEGT. The CDR3 covers 13 residues.

This clonotype came up a few times. The rearrangement joins TRBV7-2 to TRBJ2-1; D is perhaps TRBD2 (5 bases). V lost 5 bases and J 6 bases, leaving 8 bases between the germline ends. Germline loops: CDR1 SGHTA, CDR2 FQGNSA. CDR3 length: 12 residues. Here the CDR3 reads CASSPGSNEQFF. Written as DNA, the CDR3 is TGTGCCAGCAGCCCGGGGTCCAATGAGCAGTTCTTC.

This clonotype was detected many times. J is TRBJ1-2 and V is TRBV12-3 or TRBV12-4; D may be TRBD1 (5 bases). The CDR3 has 16 amino acids. The V and J ends lost 1 base and 0 bases respectively, with 12 bases between them. The CDR3 DNA is TGTGCCAGCAGTTTAGGGTGGGGGATAGCTAACTATGGCTACACCTTC. Protein: CASSLGWGIANYGYTF.

Many counts were recorded for this clonotype. The V call is TRBV20-1, the J call TRBJ1-3, with D possibly matching TRBD1 (5 bases). V was trimmed by 6 bases and J by 0 bases, leaving 12 bases between them. CDR1 and CDR2 from the germline V gene are DFQATT and SNEGSKA (reference sequence). The CDR3 totals 14 residues. The CDR3 region has the DNA TGCAGTGCGGCCGGGACGGCCTCTGGAAACACCATATATTTT. This codes for CSAAGTASGNTIYF.

As concerns this clonotype: It may be a read error: a sequence one base away is much more abundant. Here the CDR3 reads CASSRSAYNEQYF. CDR3 sequence (DNA): TGTGCCAGCTCACGGTCAGCCTACAATGAGCAGTACTTC. This sequence joins TRBV18 and TRBJ2-1; D ambiguous. With the DNA end fitting TRBJ2-7 better, the J assignment may be wrong. Germline V lookup: CDR1 KGHSH, CDR2 LQKENI. CDR3 length: 13 amino acids.

The CDR3 loop is CASSFAGGRETQYF. CDR3 coding DNA: TGCGCCAGCAGCTTTGCGGGGGGTCGGGAGACCCAGTACTTC. The rearrangement joins TRBV5-1 to TRBJ2-5; TRBD2 matches at 8 bases. Germline CDR1 reads SGHRS; CDR2 reads YFSETQ. The CDR3 has 14 amino acids. Trimming took 2 bases from V and 5 from J; bases not matched to a gene: 5.

This clonotype was counted many times. This rearrangement joins TRBV6-1 to TRBJ1-4; 9 bases agree with TRBD1. The CDR3 runs 15 residues. Germline V gene lookup returns CDR1 MNHNS and CDR2 SASEGT. V shed 6 bases, J shed 3 bases, and the junction held 5 bases outside the gene matches. The CDR3 is CASSGTGGSNEKLFF. For the CDR3, the DNA is TGTGCCAGCAGCGGAACAGGGGGCTCTAATGAAAAACTGTTTTTT.

Comment on this clonotype: A much larger clone sits a single nucleotide away, making a read error possible. V gene TRBV12-3 or TRBV12-4 combines with J gene TRBJ2-7; weak D call: TRBD1 (5 bases). The CDR3 totals 14 residues. V dropped 1 base and J dropped 7 bases, with 14 bases sitting between them. The CDR3 is CASSLGGKGNEQYF. CDR3 DNA sequence: TGTGCCAGCAGTTTAGGGGGTAAGGGGAATGAGCAGTACTTC.

The chain is built from TRBV19 and TRBJ2-1, with 11 positions matching TRBD2. Germline CDR1 reads LNHDA; CDR2 reads SQIVND (reference sequence). Germline trimming cut 0 bases from V and 4 bases from J; bases unmatched to any gene: 14. The length of the CDR3 is 20 residues. CDR3 amino acids: CASSIDFWDSTSGIYNEQFF. The CDR3 bases are TGTGCCAGTAGTATAGACTTTTGGGACTCGACTAGCGGGATATACAATGAGCAGTTCTTC.

This clonotype was counted a few times. Because the CDR3 is missing its conserved closing phenylalanine or tryptophan, this is likely a read error. V and J are TRBV7-3 and TRBJ1-4, with D tentatively TRBD1 (5 bases). Germline V gene sequence: CDR1 SGHTA, CDR2 FQGTGA. There are 15 residues in the CDR3. Trimming left V 5 bases short and J 5 bases short, with 15 bases between. CDR3 DNA: TGTGCCAGCAGCCCTCCATTGGGGCAGAATGAAAAACTGTTTTCT. Translated, it gives CASSPPLGQNEKLFS.

About this clonotype itself: A much larger clone sits a single nucleotide away, making a read error possible. This chain uses TRBV30 with TRBJ2-7; tentative D call: TRBD2 (5 bases). This CDR3 is 13 amino acids long. The germline V gene has CDR1 GTSNPN and CDR2 SVGIG (reference sequence). Trimming left V 0 bases short and J 3 bases short, with 9 bases between. CDR3 sequence reads: CAWSVDGGYEQYF. CDR3 nucleotides: TGTGCCTGGAGTGTGGACGGAGGCTACGAGCAGTACTTC.

CDR3 in DNA: TGTGCCACCAGCGGGACAGGGGACCCCGGGGAGCTGTTTTTT. It specifies CATSGTGDPGELFF. The chain uses TRBV24-1 and TRBJ2-2, with 10 nucleotides matching TRBD1. Germline V gives CDR1 KGHDR, CDR2 SFDVKD. J lost 6 bases, V lost 7 bases, and 4 bases had no gene match. The CDR3 totals 14 residues.

Turning to this clonotype: A much more abundant neighbour one base away suggests this may be a read error. The conserved final phenylalanine or tryptophan is absent from the CDR3, which likely points to a read error. The chain is built from TRBV20-1 and TRBJ2-7; maybe TRBD1 (6 bases). This CDR3 region has 14 residues. Germline lookup yields CDR1 DFQATT and CDR2 SNEGSKA (reference sequence). Trimming stripped 3 bases from V and 7 bases from J, with 19 bases between. Here the CDR3 reads CSASRTVRSLEQYL. As DNA, the CDR3 is TGCAGTGCTAGCAGGACAGTCCGATCTCTGGAGCAGTACCTC.

This clonotype was counted ten times or more. The J gene is TRBJ2-3, the V gene TRBV30, with 8 nucleotides matching TRBD2. The ends lost 5 bases at V and 4 bases at J; junction bases unmatched: 14. The CDR3 extends over 16 amino acids. In germline, CDR1 is GTSNPN, CDR2 SVGIG (reference sequence). DNA of the CDR3: TGTGCCTGGGACCCCCCTCCGGGAGGGCCGCCAGATACGCAGTATTTT. This gives the protein CAWDPPPGGPPDTQYF.

The genes are TRBV20-1 and TRBJ2-7, with D perhaps assigned TRBD1 or TRBD2 (5 bases each). Germline CDR1 and CDR2: DFQATT and SNEGSKA (reference sequence). The CDR3 contains 12 residues. V was clipped by 6 bases and J by 5 bases, with 14 bases between them. The chain's CDR3 is CSAPRESHEQYF. The CDR3, as DNA: TGCAGTGCCCCCAGGGAGTCCCACGAGCAGTACTTC.

This clonotype showed up many times. The chain is built from TRBV20-1 and TRBJ2-5; TRBD2 matches 11 bases. With 1 base clipped from V and 2 bases from J, the junction kept 12 bases outside the gene matches. Germline V CDR1 and CDR2: DFQATT, SNEGSKA (reference sequence). The CDR3 length is 18 residues. CDR3 protein: CSARGTELAGVKQETQYF. The CDR3, as DNA: TGCAGTGCTAGAGGCACCGAACTAGCGGGGGTAAAACAAGAGACCCAGTACTTC.

This chain uses TRBV6-1 with TRBJ1-2; D is possibly TRBD1 (5 bases). Looked up from germline, CDR1 is MNHNS and CDR2 is SASEGT. This CDR3 spans 11 amino acids. The germline V and J ends were trimmed by 8 bases and 7 bases, with 11 bases remaining between them. CDR3 sequence (DNA): TGTGCCAGCGGGGACGTCGGTGGCTACACCTTC. This codes for CASGDVGGYTF.

In this sample, this clonotype turned up a few times. The CDR3 loop reads CASSYFQPSGANVLTF. The CDR3 DNA is TGTGCCAGCAGTTACTTCCAGCCCTCTGGGGCCAACGTCCTGACTTTC. J is TRBJ2-6 and V is TRBV6-5; unclear D gene. V was pared by 1 base and J by 0 bases, with 7 bases between. In germline, CDR1 is MNHEY, CDR2 SVGAGI. This CDR3 has 16 amino acids.